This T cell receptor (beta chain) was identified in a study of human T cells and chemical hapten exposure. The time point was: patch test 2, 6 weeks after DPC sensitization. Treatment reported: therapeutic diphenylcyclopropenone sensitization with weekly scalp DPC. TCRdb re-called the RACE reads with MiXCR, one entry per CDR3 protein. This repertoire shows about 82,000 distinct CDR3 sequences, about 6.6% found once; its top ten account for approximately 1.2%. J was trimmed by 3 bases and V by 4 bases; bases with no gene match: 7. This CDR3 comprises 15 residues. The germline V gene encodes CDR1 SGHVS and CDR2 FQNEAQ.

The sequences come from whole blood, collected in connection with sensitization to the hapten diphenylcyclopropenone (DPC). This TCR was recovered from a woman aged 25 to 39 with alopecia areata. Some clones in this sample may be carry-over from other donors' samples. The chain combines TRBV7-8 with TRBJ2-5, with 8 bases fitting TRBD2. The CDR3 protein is CASSSERGGKETQYF. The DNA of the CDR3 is TGTGCCAGCAGCTCCGAACGGGGGGGGAAAGAGACCCAGTACTTC.